The 25 T cell receptor beta chains given below trace back to one sample, sequenced in a study of shared clonotypes between healthy human individuals. TCRdb's table, derived via immunoSEQ multiplex PCR, lists solely in-frame clones and lacks some. The profile shows a few hundred thousand clones, roughly 70% of them singletons. Sequencing used memory CD4+ T cells sorted from blood. As for subset: CD45RA-negative fraction. These receptor sequences come from a man aged 25-45 years in good health.

This rearrangement joins TRBV7-9 to TRBJ2-1; D gene unclear. The CDR3 runs to 13 residues. CDR1 is SEHNR and CDR2 is FQNEAQ in the germline V gene (reference sequence). Trimming left V 8 bases short and J 5 bases short, with 13 bases between. CDR3 bases: TGTGCCAGCTCGAAGGTTCGGGACAATGAGCAGTTCTTC. Its protein product is CASSKVRDNEQFF.

This clone was seen a single time. The V gene is TRBV5-1, the J gene TRBJ1-1; D is undetermined. The CDR3 runs to 15 residues. CDR1 is SGHRS and CDR2 is YFSETQ in the germline V gene. The V gene lost 7 bases and the J gene lost 3 bases, with 19 bases spanning the gap. CDR3 coding DNA: TGCGCCAGCCGTTTCTCCACCTTTGGTGACACTGAAGCTTTCTTT. Translation: CASRFSTFGDTEAFF.

The J gene is TRBJ2-5, the V gene TRBV18; D possibly corresponds to TRBD2 (6 bases). The germline CDR1 and CDR2 sequences are KGHSH and LQKENI. V was clipped by 3 bases and J by 5 bases, with 16 bases between them. This CDR3 comprises 15 residues. In DNA form, the CDR3 reads TGTGCCAGCTCACCCGGGACTGGTTTGGAGGAGACCCAGTACTTC. Encoded protein: CASSPGTGLEETQYF.

V usage is TRBV11-2 and J usage is TRBJ2-1, with a weak D call TRBD1 (5 bases). The CDR3 contains 17 residues. The V end was cut by 4 bases, the J end by 0 bases, with 16 bases between. Germline CDR1 SGHAT, CDR2 FQNNGV. The CDR3 region has the DNA TGTGCCAGCAGCTCCTTTAAGGGGCCCCGCTCCTACAATGAGCAGTTCTTC. As protein: CASSSFKGPRSYNEQFF. Looking up the rest from reference TRBV11-2 and TRBJ2-1 gives the full variable domain: EAGVAQSPRYKIIEKRQSVAFWCNPISGHATLYWYQQILGQGPKLLIQFQNNGVVDDSQLPKDRFSAERLKGVDSTLKIQPAKLEDSAVYLCASSSFKGPRSYNEQFFGPGTRLTVL.

The rearrangement joins TRBV29-1 to TRBJ2-2; the match to TRBD2 covers 13 bases. CDR1 and CDR2 (germline): SQVTM, ANQGSEA. Losses at the gene ends were 7 bases for V and 0 bases for J; bases not matched to a gene: 5. The CDR3 has 16 residues. The CDR3 protein is CSAAGLAGPNTGELFF. The CDR3 DNA follows: TGCAGCGCGGCGGGACTAGCGGGACCGAACACCGGGGAGCTGTTTTTT.

V gene TRBV6-1 combines with J gene TRBJ1-1; possibly TRBD1 for D (6 bases). Trimming pared 7 bases from V and 0 bases from J, leaving 12 bases between. The CDR3 runs to 14 residues. The germline CDR1 and CDR2 sequences are MNHNS and SASEGT. This CDR3 is CASKLGQLNTEAFF. In DNA form, the CDR3 reads TGTGCCAGCAAGCTAGGACAGTTGAACACTGAAGCTTTCTTT.

This rearrangement joins TRBV6-1 to TRBJ2-1; D is unclear. The V end lost 4 bases, the J end lost 8 bases, and 21 bases lay between the germline ends. The CDR3 runs 16 residues. Germline V gene data show CDR1 as MNHNS and CDR2 as SASEGT. The CDR3 region has the DNA TGTGCCAGCAGTGTCCTCCTATCGGCAGCCCCCCATGAGCAGTTCTTC. Protein sequence: CASSVLLSAAPHEQFF.

The genes are TRBV14 and TRBJ2-2; D is perhaps TRBD1 (5 bases). This CDR3 is 15 amino acids long. Trimming removed 5 bases at V and 1 base at J, with 11 bases between. Germline V lookup: CDR1 SGHDN, CDR2 FVKESK. The CDR3 sequence is CASSYHRGNTGELFF. The CDR3 DNA is TGTGCCAGCAGCTATCATAGGGGGAACACCGGGGAGCTGTTTTTT.

V and J are TRBV5-1 and TRBJ2-4, with D perhaps matching TRBD1 (5 bases). CDR3 size: 16 residues. V lost 0 bases and J lost 7, with 17 bases in between. Germline assignment: CDR1 SGHRS and CDR2 YFSETQ. CDR3 coding DNA: TGCGCCAGCAGCTTGGATGGCCAGGGTATGGGTAACATTCAGTACTTC. Translating gives CASSLDGQGMGNIQYF.

This chain joins TRBV7-9 and TRBJ2-1; 14 positions match TRBD2. V gave up 3 bases and J gave up 7 bases; unmatched junction bases: 8. The CDR3 totals 17 residues. From germline, CDR1 is SEHNR and CDR2 FQNEAQ (reference sequence). CDR3 nucleotides: TGTGCCAGCAGCTTCGGGACTAGCGGGAGAAACAGGAATGAGCAGTTCTTC. The encoded protein is CASSFGTSGRNRNEQFF.

V and J are TRBV7-9 and TRBJ2-5, with TRBD1 identical over 10 bases. V gave up 3 bases and J gave up 4 bases; unmatched junction bases: 5. This CDR3 spans 15 amino acids. The germline CDR1 and CDR2 sequences are SEHNR and FQNEAQ (reference sequence). The CDR3 DNA reads as TGTGCCAGCAGCTTCTCGACAGGGGGCGCAGAGACCCAGTACTTC. Translation: CASSFSTGGAETQYF.

V usage is TRBV5-1 and J usage is TRBJ2-5; D unclear. V was clipped by 3 bases and J by 5 bases, with 8 bases between them. CDR1 and CDR2 from the germline V gene are SGHRS and YFSETQ. The CDR3 is made up of 12 amino acids. CDR3: CASSSSRETQYF. In DNA form, the CDR3 reads TGCGCCAGCAGCTCGTCTCGGGAGACCCAGTACTTC.

This sequence joins TRBV4-3 and TRBJ2-1; possible D gene TRBD2, 5 bases. The length of the CDR3 is 14 residues. Germline values: CDR1 LGHNA, CDR2 YSLEER. V was cut by 0 bases and J by 8 bases, with 11 bases left in between. In DNA form, the CDR3 reads TGCGCCAGCAGCCAAGATGCGGGTCGGGATGAGCAGTTCTTC. Its translation is CASSQDAGRDEQFF.

With respect to this clone: A much larger clone lies one base from this, so it may be a read error. This rearrangement joins TRBV7-8 to TRBJ2-6; no firm D call. Trimming stripped 3 bases from V and 0 bases from J, with 0 bases between. The germline gives CDR1 SGHVS, CDR2 FQNEAQ. The CDR3 has 13 amino acids. CDR3 in amino acids: CASSFSGANVLTF. For the CDR3, the DNA is TGTGCCAGCAGCTTCTCTGGGGCCAACGTCCTGACTTTC.

This clone showed up just once. V is TRBV9 and J is TRBJ2-7, with a possible D match to TRBD1 (7 bases). The germline V gene has CDR1 SGDLS and CDR2 YYNGEE. The CDR3 extends over 15 amino acids. V lost 0 bases and J 3 bases, leaving 13 bases between the germline ends. The CDR3 region is CASSVAPGGIYEQYF. The DNA of the CDR3 is TGTGCCAGCAGCGTAGCCCCAGGGGGGATCTACGAGCAGTACTTC. The full variable domain, with the rest looked up from reference TRBV9 and TRBJ2-7, is DSGVTQTPKHLITATGQRVTLRCSPRSGDLSVYWYQQSLDQGLQFLIQYYNGEERAKGNILERFSAQQFPDLHSELNLSSLELGDSALYFCASSVAPGGIYEQYFGPGTRLTVT.

The chain combines TRBV5-4 with TRBJ1-2; TRBD1 matches at 7 bases. V dropped 0 bases and J dropped 7; count of bases not matched to a gene: 6. This CDR3 is 14 amino acids long. Looked up from germline, CDR1 is SGHNT and CDR2 is YYREEE (reference sequence). CDR3 nucleotide sequence: TGTGCCAGCAGCTTGGAACAGGGGAAGAGTGGCTACACCTTC. It codes for CASSLEQGKSGYTF. The full variable domain, with the rest looked up from reference TRBV5-4 and TRBJ1-2, is ETGVTQSPTHLIKTRGQQVTLRCSSQSGHNTVSWYQQALGQGPQFIFQYYREEENGRGNFPPRFSGLQFPNYSSELNVNALELDDSALYLCASSLEQGKSGYTFGSGTRLTVV.

A word on this clone: The sample contains more than one DNA sequence encoding this CDR3. V and J are TRBV29-1 and TRBJ2-7; D call uncertain. Germline CDR1 and CDR2: SQVTM and ANQGSEA. The ends were cut back, 4 bases at V and 1 base at J, with 8 bases in the middle. The CDR3 has 12 residues. This CDR3 reads CSVGDSSYEQYF. CDR3 nucleotide sequence: TGCAGCGTTGGAGATAGTTCCTACGAGCAGTACTTC.

The chain combines TRBV6-6 with TRBJ2-7, with 7 bases fitting TRBD2. Trimming removed 5 bases from V and 6 bases from J; junction bases left unmatched: 10. There are 14 residues in the CDR3. Germline CDR1 MNHNY, CDR2 SVGAGI (reference sequence). The CDR3 reads CASSTVAGASEQYF. The DNA of the CDR3 is TGTGCCAGCAGTACTGTCGCGGGAGCCTCCGAGCAGTACTTC.

The V gene is TRBV29-1, the J gene TRBJ2-3; tentatively, D is TRBD2 (5 bases). The CDR3 loop spans 12 amino acids. The germline gives CDR1 SQVTM, CDR2 ANQGSEA. V was cut by 6 bases and J by 4 bases, with 11 bases left in between. Here the CDR3 reads CSVKSGSDTQYF. CDR3 DNA: TGCAGCGTCAAATCGGGATCAGATACGCAGTATTTT.

This rearrangement joins TRBV15 to TRBJ2-1, with 8 bases lining up with TRBD1. This CDR3 contains 13 residues. Germline loops: CDR1 LNHNV, CDR2 YYDKDF (reference sequence). J lost 9 bases, V lost 8 bases, and 9 bases had no gene match. The CDR3 sequence is CATLPRGPGEQFF. Written as DNA, the CDR3 is TGTGCCACCCTCCCCAGGGGGCCGGGTGAGCAGTTCTTC.

This chain connects TRBV11-2 to TRBJ1-3, with a possible D match to TRBD1 (6 bases). This CDR3 is 16 amino acids long. Trimming cost V 2 bases and J 2 bases, with 13 bases left between them. Germline assignment: CDR1 SGHAT and CDR2 FQNNGV. CDR3 amino acids: CASSLSTGTTGNTIYF. CDR3 DNA sequence: TGTGCCAGCAGCTTAAGTACAGGGACTACTGGAAACACCATATATTTT.

This chain uses TRBV7-8 with TRBJ2-7; 7 bases match TRBD2. With 4 bases clipped from V and 5 bases from J, the junction kept 8 bases outside the gene matches. Germline-derived CDR1 and CDR2 are SGHVS and FQNEAQ. The CDR3 totals 14 residues. The CDR3 protein is CASSSGTMANEQYF. The CDR3 coding sequence is TGTGCCAGCAGCTCAGGGACTATGGCTAACGAGCAGTACTTC.

This rearrangement joins TRBV28 to TRBJ2-3; 10 positions match TRBD2. The V segment lost 3 bases and the J segment 3 bases; nucleotides outside the gene matches: 3. Germline-derived CDR1 and CDR2 are MDHEN and SYDVKM. The CDR3 consists of 15 residues. The CDR3 DNA follows: TGTGCCAGCAGTTTCGAGCGGGAGGGGACAGATACGCAGTATTTT. Amino acid sequence: CASSFEREGTDTQYF.

This chain joins TRBV5-1 and TRBJ2-5; 8 bases agree with TRBD1. The CDR3 sequence is 15 residues long. Germline V lookup: CDR1 SGHRS, CDR2 YFSETQ. V was clipped by 5 bases and J by 1 base; unmatched bases: 7. The DNA for the CDR3 is TGCGCCAGCAGGGAAGGACAGGGACCCCAAGAGACCCAGTACTTC. The encoded protein is CASREGQGPQETQYF.

The V gene is TRBV27, the J gene TRBJ1-2; D not certain. CDR3 length equals 12 residues. Germline V gene lookup returns CDR1 MNHEY and CDR2 SMNVEV (reference sequence). The V gene lost 6 bases and the J gene lost 0 bases, with 5 bases spanning the gap. In nucleotides, the CDR3 is TGTGCCAGCAGGAAAGCTAACTATGGCTACACCTTC. Translating gives CASRKANYGYTF.